A single TCR beta chain is shown here with its context. This clonotype was observed a few times. The antigen this receptor binds is unknown. Qualities for individual bases were not recorded, and no much larger clone is one base off. This entry comes from a study of T cells after yellow fever vaccination (dated by TCRdb to the late 2010s). Background for the entire study: The SMART-Seq v4 Ultra Low Input RNA kit was used to prepare libraries from fractions with low cell numbers. Blood was drawn at multiple timepoints before and after primary and secondary immunization, with bulk PBMC replicates and cell subsets isolated. Bulk TCR alpha and beta repertoires were sequenced longitudinally to track T-cell clones before and after primary and booster YFV17D yellow fever vaccination. Two healthy male donors made up the cohort, one aged 18 to 29 years and the other aged 30 to 39 years.

Per the publication, the treatment or condition label means: live attenuated yellow fever vaccine strain. At every blood-draw timepoint, two biological replicates of bulk PBMCs were collected. PBMCs were isolated from peripheral blood using a standard Ficoll-Paque protocol. TriZol was used to extract RNA from bulk PBMCs, CD4 and CD8 fractions, and dextramer-positive and dextramer-negative fractions. Data came from an Illumina NovaSeq 6000. TCR cDNA was made using 5'RACE template switching, a step that added a universal primer site and unique molecular identifiers. Priming of cDNA synthesis was performed from both the TCR alpha and TCR beta constant segments. Two PCR steps were used to amplify libraries, with sample barcodes and sequencing adapters being added in the second step. Libraries were sequenced on Illumina HiSeq 2500 (2x100 bp) or NovaSeq (2x150 bp). Under the source paper's analysis protocol: MIGEC handled demultiplexing of reads and collapsing into UMI consensus sequences, while MiXCR performed V(D)J alignment. Vaccine-responding clonotypes were defined with edgeR using replicate PBMC samples, requiring FDR below 0.01 and a log2 fold change above 5 up to day 15. CD4 or CD8 identity was assigned to each bulk clonotype according to whether the clonotype was present at higher abundance in the sequenced CD4 repertoire or the sequenced CD8 repertoire. Through fastp at Q25 and MiXCR, TCRdb rebuilt clones from the public reads, retaining in-frame beta chains. Each entry is one CDR3 protein sequence, shown with its most common DNA and genes. TCRdb assigned the V and J calls; the authors' analysis was not used. In all, the sample holds some 320,000 distinct CDR3 sequences, and 4% to 5.5% of those were seen once. Of the sample, roughly 21% falls within the top ten clones.

General findings and caveats noted by the study authors: Most clones expanded after primary vaccination (approximately 95% of CD4 and around nine tenths of CD8) were re-detected after the booster, suggesting that broad memory maintenance occurred. A small fraction of clonotypes showed up in both the CD4 and CD8 compartments, probably as a result of convergent recombination. The secondary T-cell response was found to be weaker but faster than the primary response, with a peak reached on day 5 rather than on day 15. FACS-sorted repertoires could contain abundant contaminating clonotypes from the bulk population, so computational filtering was required. Because the study included only a couple of donors, the extent to which the findings can be generalized is limited.

Sequencing was performed on PBMCs, taken 15 days after the yellow fever booster vaccination. The origin of this receptor is a man aged 18 to 30 who received the YFV17D yellow fever vaccine.

The sequenced DNA: TGCAGTGCTGGGCAACTCGGGACTAGAGGCACAGATACGCAGTATTTT. This sequence encodes CSAGQLGTRGTDTQYF. The V and J genes are TRBV20-1 and TRBJ2-3, and 8 junction bases match TRBD2. Including cysteine and phenylalanine, the CDR3 has 16 amino acids. Only CDR3 DNA remains: 48 bases, in frame from the first base. The germline V gene (reference sequence) provides CDR1 DFQATT and CDR2 SNEGSKA. V trim: 5 bases; J trim: 1 base; unmatched bases: 11.